This T cell receptor (beta chain) was recorded in a study of CD8+CD57+ T cells in acquired aplastic anemia (dated by TCRdb to 2016 to 2019). About the full investigation: A mean of around 3.2 ug of DNA, ranging from about 0.2 to 27.4 ug, was extracted from sorted CD4+ and CD8+ cells. The paper's findings and limits, for the study overall: Around 27 CD8+ CDR3 sequences were found in both patients and controls but appeared to be highly expressed in patients and within the immunodominant clones of the patients. Patients and healthy controls showed no significant difference in CD8+ Simpson's diversity (P=0.060).

Turning to this clonotype: The clone's antigen remains unknown. No per-base quality is available; no much larger clone lies one base away.

Genomic DNA served as template for TCR beta VDJ combination and CDR3 sequence profiling. TCR repertoire sequencing was run on an Illumina HiSeq 2000. The published analysis was carried out like this. TRBV/TRBJ rearrangement plots, CDR3 size and DJ length profiles, and Simpson's diversity index were used to assess repertoires. The immunodominant clone was defined as the most abundant DNA sequence in deep sequencing data. CDR3 amino acid sequences were checked for sharing across subjects and were also compared against the VDJdb database and published repertoires. TCRdb reprocessing: public reads trimmed at Q25 with fastp, clones called with MiXCR, in-frame beta chains kept. CDR3 protein duplicates are merged, each entry listing the most common genes and DNA. The V and J calls come from TCRdb's annotation, not from the publication. For this sample there are 200,000 or so distinct CDR3 sequences; less than 65% appear just once. The top ten clones comprise about 45% of the sample.

The V and J ends are trimmed by 4 bases and 1 base, leaving 8 bases between them. Taken from cysteine to phenylalanine, the CDR3 has 13 residues. Only the CDR3 part of the read is kept: 39 bases, read in frame from the first base. CDR1 and CDR2 (SGHNT, YYREEE) derive from the germline V gene (reference sequence). In the study, sorted CD4+ and CD8+ blood T cells from patients with severe aplastic anemia and from healthy subjects underwent deep sequencing of TCR repertoires. Ficoll-Paque density gradient centrifugation was used to isolate peripheral blood mononuclear cells. Before DNA extraction, CD4+ and CD8+ T cells were sorted by FACS or by magnetic beads.

This TCR was recovered from a human donor with severe aplastic anemia or a healthy control (not recorded which). The sequencing input was sorted CD4+, CD8+, or CD8+CD57+ T cells (not recorded which) from PBMCs. Rearrangement joined TRBV5-4 to TRBJ1-1, with no reliable assignment of the D segment. For the CDR3, the sequence is CASSPGWNTEAFF. The nucleotide sequence is TGTGCCAGCAGCCCCGGGTGGAACACTGAAGCTTTCTTT.